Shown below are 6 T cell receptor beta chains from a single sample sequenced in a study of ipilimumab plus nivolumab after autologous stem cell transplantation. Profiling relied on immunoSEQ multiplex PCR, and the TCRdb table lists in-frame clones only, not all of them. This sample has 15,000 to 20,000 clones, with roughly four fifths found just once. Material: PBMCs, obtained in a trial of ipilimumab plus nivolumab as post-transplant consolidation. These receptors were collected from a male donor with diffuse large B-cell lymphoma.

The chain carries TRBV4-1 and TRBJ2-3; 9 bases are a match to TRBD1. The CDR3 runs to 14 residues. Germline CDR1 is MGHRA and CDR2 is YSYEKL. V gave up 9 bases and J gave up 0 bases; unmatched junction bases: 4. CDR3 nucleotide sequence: TGCGCCAGGGAGACAGGGGGGAGCACAGATACGCAGTATTTT. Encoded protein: CARETGGSTDTQYF.

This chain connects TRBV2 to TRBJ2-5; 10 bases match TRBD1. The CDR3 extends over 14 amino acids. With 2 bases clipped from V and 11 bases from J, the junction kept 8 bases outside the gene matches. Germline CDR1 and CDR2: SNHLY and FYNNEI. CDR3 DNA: TGTGCCAGCAGTGAACGGGACAGGGGTAGGGAGCAGTACTTC. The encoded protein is CASSERDRGREQYF.

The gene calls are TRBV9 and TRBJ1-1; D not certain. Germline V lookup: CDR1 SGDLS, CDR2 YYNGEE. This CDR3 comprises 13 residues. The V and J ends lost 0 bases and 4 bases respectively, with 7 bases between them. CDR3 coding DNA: TGTGCCAGCAGCGTAGGGTCGGGCACTGAAGCTTTCTTT. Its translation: CASSVGSGTEAFF.

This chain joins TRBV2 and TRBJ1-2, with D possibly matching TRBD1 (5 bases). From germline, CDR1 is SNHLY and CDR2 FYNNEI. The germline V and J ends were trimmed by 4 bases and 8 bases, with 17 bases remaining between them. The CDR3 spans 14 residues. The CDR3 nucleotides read TGTGCCAGCAGTGGGGACGTCAGGGACCGCGGCTACACCTTC. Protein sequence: CASSGDVRDRGYTF.

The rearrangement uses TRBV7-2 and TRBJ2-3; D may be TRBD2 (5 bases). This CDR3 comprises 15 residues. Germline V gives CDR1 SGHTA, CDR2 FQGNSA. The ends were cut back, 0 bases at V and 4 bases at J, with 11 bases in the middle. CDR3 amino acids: CASSLAMWRSDTQYF. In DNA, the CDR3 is TGTGCCAGCAGCTTAGCCATGTGGAGGTCAGATACGCAGTATTTT.

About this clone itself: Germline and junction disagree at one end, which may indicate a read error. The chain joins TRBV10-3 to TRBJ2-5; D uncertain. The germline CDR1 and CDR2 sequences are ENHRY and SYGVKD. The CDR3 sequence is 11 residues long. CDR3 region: CAISVQQTQYF. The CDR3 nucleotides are TGTGCCATCAGTGTCCAACAGACCCAGTACTTC.